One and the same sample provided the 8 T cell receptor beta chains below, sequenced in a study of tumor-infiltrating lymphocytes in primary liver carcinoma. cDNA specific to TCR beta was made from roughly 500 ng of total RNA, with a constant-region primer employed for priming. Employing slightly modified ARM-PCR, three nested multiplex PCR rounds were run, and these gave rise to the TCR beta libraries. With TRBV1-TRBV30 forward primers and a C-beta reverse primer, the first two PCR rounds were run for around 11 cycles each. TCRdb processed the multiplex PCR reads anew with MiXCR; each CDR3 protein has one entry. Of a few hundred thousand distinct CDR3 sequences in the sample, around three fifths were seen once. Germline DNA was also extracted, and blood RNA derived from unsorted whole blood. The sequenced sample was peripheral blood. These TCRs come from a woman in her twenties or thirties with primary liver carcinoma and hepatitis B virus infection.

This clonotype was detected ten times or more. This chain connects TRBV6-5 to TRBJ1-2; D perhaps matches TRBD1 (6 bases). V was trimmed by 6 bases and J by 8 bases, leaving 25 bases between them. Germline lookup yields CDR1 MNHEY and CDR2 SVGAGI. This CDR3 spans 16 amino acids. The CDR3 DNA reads TGTGCCAGCAGCCAAGGCCGGGGGGCCCGAACAGGGGGCTACACCTTC. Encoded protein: CASSQGRGARTGGYTF.

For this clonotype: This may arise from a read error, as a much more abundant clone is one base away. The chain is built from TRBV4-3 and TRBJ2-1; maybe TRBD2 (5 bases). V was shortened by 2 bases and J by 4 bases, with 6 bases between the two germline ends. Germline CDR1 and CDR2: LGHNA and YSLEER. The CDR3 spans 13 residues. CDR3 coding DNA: TGCGCCAGCAGCCAAACGGGATACAATGAGCAGTTCTTC. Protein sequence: CASSQTGYNEQFF.

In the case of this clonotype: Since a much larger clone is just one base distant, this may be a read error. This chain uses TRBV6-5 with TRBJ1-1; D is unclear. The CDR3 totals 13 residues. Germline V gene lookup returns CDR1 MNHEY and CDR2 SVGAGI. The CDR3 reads CASTNTANTEVFF. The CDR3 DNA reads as TGTGCCAGCACTAACACAGCGAACACTGAAGTTTTCTTT.

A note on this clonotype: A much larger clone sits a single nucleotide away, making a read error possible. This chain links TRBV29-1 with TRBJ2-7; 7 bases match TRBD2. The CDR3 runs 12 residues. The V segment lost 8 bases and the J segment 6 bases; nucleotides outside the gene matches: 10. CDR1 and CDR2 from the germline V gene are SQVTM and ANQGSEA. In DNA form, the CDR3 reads TGCAGCACTGGGAGGGAGATTGGCGAGCAGTACTTC. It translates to CSTGREIGEQYF.

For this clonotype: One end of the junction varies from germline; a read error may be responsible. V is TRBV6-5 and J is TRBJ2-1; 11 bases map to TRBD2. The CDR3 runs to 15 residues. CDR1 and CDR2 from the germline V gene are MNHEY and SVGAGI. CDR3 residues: CASSYSGGLADREVF. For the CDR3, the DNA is TGTGCCAGCAGTTACTCGGGGGGACTAGCGGACCGCGAGGTCTTC.

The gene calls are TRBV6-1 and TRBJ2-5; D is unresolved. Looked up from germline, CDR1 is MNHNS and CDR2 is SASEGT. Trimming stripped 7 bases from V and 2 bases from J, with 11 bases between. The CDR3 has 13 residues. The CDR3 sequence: CASKWSDQETQYF. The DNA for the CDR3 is TGTGCCAGCAAGTGGTCTGATCAAGAGACCCAGTACTTC.

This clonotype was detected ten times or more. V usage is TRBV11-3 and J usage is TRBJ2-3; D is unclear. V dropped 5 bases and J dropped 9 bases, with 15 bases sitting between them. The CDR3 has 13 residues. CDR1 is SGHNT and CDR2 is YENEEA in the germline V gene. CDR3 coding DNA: TGTGCCAGCAGCCCGGTGGCGGAACGCACGCAGTATTTT. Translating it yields CASSPVAERTQYF.

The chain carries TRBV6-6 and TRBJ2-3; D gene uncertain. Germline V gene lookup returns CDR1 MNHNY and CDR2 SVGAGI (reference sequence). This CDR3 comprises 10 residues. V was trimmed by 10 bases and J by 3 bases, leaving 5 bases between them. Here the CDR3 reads CATLTDTQYF. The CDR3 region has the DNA TGTGCCACCCTTACAGATACGCAGTATTTT.